This TCR beta chain was identified in a study of control samples from healthy donors and cancer patients. Sequenced by immunoSEQ multiplex PCR; TCRdb stores in-frame clones only, minus some. The sample yields 160,000 or so clones, 93% seen once. In its sample, this clone was seen once. The specimen was blood. The sequence was collected from a man aged 45 to 65 in good health.

The CDR3 nucleotides read TGTGCCAGCAGCGTAGCCCCCAGTCAGCCCCAGCATTTT. This translates into CASSVAPSQPQHF. The rearrangement links TRBV9 to TRBJ1-5, with D hard to call. The CDR3 spans 13 residues. Deletions cut 0 bases from V and 6 bases from J, with 7 bases between. The germline V gene encodes CDR1 SGDLS and CDR2 YYNGEE.